The 30 T cell receptor beta chains below come from one sample, sequenced in a study of blood T cell repertoires in COVID-19. Assay used: immunoSEQ multiplex PCR; TCRdb lists only in-frame clones, some missing. The table records 300,000 or so clones, about 82% of them present only once. Sample: peripheral blood. The receptors were sampled from a woman aged 45-59 years with active or convalescent COVID-19.

The chain has TRBV2 and TRBJ2-7; 8 bases map to TRBD2. With V trimmed by 6 bases and J by 2 bases, 3 bases remained unmatched. Germline V gene lookup returns CDR1 SNHLY and CDR2 FYNNEI. The CDR3 spans 13 residues. CDR3: CASSGGAAYEQYF. The CDR3, as DNA: TGTGCCAGCAGCGGGGGGGCAGCCTACGAGCAGTACTTC.

V is TRBV7-9 and J is TRBJ2-1, with D possibly matching TRBD2 (5 bases). Germline V CDR1 and CDR2: SEHNR, FQNEAQ (reference sequence). Trimming cost V 1 base and J 3 bases, with 16 bases left between them. The CDR3 has 17 amino acids. CDR3 in DNA: TGTGCCAGCAGCTTAGGCCCCGAGCGGACCGGCTACAATGAGCAGTTCTTC. This sequence encodes CASSLGPERTGYNEQFF.

The chain has TRBV27 and TRBJ1-1; 8 bases are shared with TRBD1. The CDR3 consists of 14 residues. The germline CDR1 and CDR2 sequences are MNHEY and SMNVEV (reference sequence). Trimming took 5 bases from V and 1 from J; bases not matched to a gene: 3. CDR3 region: CASSRDRRNTEAFF. CDR3 nucleotides: TGTGCCAGCAGTAGGGACAGGCGGAACACTGAAGCTTTCTTT.

This sequence joins TRBV28 and TRBJ1-4; TRBD1 matches 9 bases. The germline gives CDR1 MDHEN, CDR2 SYDVKM. This CDR3 region has 15 residues. The V segment lost 5 bases and the J segment 8 bases; nucleotides outside the gene matches: 9. The CDR3 sequence is CASSSWTGVGEKLFF. CDR3 nucleotide sequence: TGTGCCAGCAGTAGCTGGACAGGGGTCGGCGAAAAACTGTTTTTT. Full variable domain (remainder filled in from reference TRBV28 and TRBJ1-4): DVKVTQSSRYLVKRTGEKVFLECVQDMDHENMFWYRQDPGLGLRLIYFSYDVKMKEKGDIPEGYSVSREKKERFSLILESASTNQTSMYLCASSSWTGVGEKLFFGSGTQLSVL.

The chain couples TRBV2 to TRBJ1-2, with 7 bases identical to TRBD1. Trimming at V came to 6 bases and at J to 7 bases, leaving 11 bases not matched to a gene. The length of the CDR3 is 14 residues. The germline V gene encodes CDR1 SNHLY and CDR2 FYNNEI. The CDR3: CASRGDRENGGYTF. The CDR3 coding sequence is TGTGCCAGCAGGGGAGACAGGGAAAATGGTGGCTACACCTTC.

The chain couples TRBV9 to TRBJ2-1; TRBD2 might be the D (5 bases). This CDR3 has 14 residues. Trimming left V 0 bases short and J 3 bases short, with 7 bases between. CDR1 and CDR2 from the germline V gene are SGDLS and YYNGEE. The CDR3 spells CASSVGTSYNEQFF. The CDR3 nucleotides read TGTGCCAGCAGCGTAGGTACTAGCTACAATGAGCAGTTCTTC.

The chain is built from TRBV10-3 and TRBJ2-3; TRBD2 aligns across 10 bases. The junction had 12 bases not matched to a gene; V was cut back by 4 bases and J by 5 bases. Germline CDR1 ENHRY, CDR2 SYGVKD. CDR3 length equals 17 residues. DNA for the CDR3: TGTGCCATCAGTGCCGTGGGGGGACTAGCGATAGGAGATACGCAGTATTTT. This encodes CAISAVGGLAIGDTQYF.

This clone has a single count. The J gene is TRBJ1-2, the V gene TRBV6-5; 11 nucleotides line up with TRBD1. Looked up from germline, CDR1 is MNHEY and CDR2 is SVGAGI. Unmatched junction bases numbered 9, after V lost 5 bases and J lost 7 bases. There are 15 residues in the CDR3. This chain's CDR3 is CASSPSGQGAVGYTF. CDR3 in DNA: TGTGCCAGCAGTCCTTCCGGACAGGGGGCGGTTGGCTACACCTTC.

Points on this clone: This sample also contains other DNA sequences that code for the same CDR3. V is TRBV28 and J is TRBJ2-7; 8 nucleotides match TRBD1. Per germline, CDR1 MDHEN and CDR2 SYDVKM. The CDR3 spans 12 residues. Unmatched junction bases numbered 2, after V lost 6 bases and J lost 4 bases. The CDR3 bases are TGTGCCAGCAGCCGACAGGGGTACGAGCAGTACTTC. It encodes CASSRQGYEQYF.

This chain connects TRBV10-2 to TRBJ2-1; D is unresolved. Trimming cost V 4 bases and J 10 bases, with 26 bases left between them. Germline CDR1 reads WSHSY; CDR2 reads SAAADI. The CDR3 covers 17 residues. The CDR3 DNA is TGCGCCAGCAGTGGCCCTTTGTTTAGCCTAGTATCAATCGAGCAGTTCTTC. The encoded protein is CASSGPLFSLVSIEQFF.

The gene calls are TRBV11-1 and TRBJ2-1; TRBD2 matches at 12 bases. J gave up 7 bases and V 1 base, and 2 bases lay outside the gene matches. The CDR3 has 15 amino acids. The germline CDR1 and CDR2 sequences are SGHAT and FQDESV (reference sequence). DNA of the CDR3: TGTGCCAGCAGCTTAGGACTAGCGGGAGAAAATGAGCAGTTCTTC. This sequence encodes CASSLGLAGENEQFF. The entire variable domain, with the rest obtained from reference TRBV11-1 and TRBJ2-1, is as follows: EAEVAQSPRYKITEKSQAVAFWCDPISGHATLYWYRQILGQGPELLVQFQDESVVDDSQLPKDRFSAERLKGVDSTLKIQPAELGDSAMYLCASSLGLAGENEQFFGPGTRLTVL.

This rearrangement joins TRBV20-1 to TRBJ2-1; 8 bases are shared with TRBD2. The CDR3 totals 15 residues. Germline CDR1 is DFQATT and CDR2 is SNEGSKA (reference sequence). V lost 3 bases to trimming and J lost 5 bases; unmatched junction nucleotides: 9. The CDR3 reads CSASLTSEDHNEQFF. The CDR3 DNA reads TGCAGTGCTAGTCTGACTAGCGAGGATCACAATGAGCAGTTCTTC.

In this sample, this clone turned up once. The chain joins TRBV19 to TRBJ1-4, with a weak D call TRBD1 (5 bases). V lost 7 bases to trimming and J lost 7 bases, with 19 bases between them. Germline CDR1 LNHDA, CDR2 SQIVND (reference sequence). This CDR3 has 15 residues. The DNA of the CDR3 is TGTGCCAGTAATCCAGGGTGGCGGGGAAGTGAAAAACTGTTTTTT. Translated, it gives CASNPGWRGSEKLFF.

The chain joins TRBV6-5 to TRBJ1-1; a possible D gene is TRBD1 (6 bases). This CDR3 has 14 residues. Trimming took off 6 bases at V and 1 base at J, with 12 bases between the two ends. In germline, CDR1 is MNHEY, CDR2 SVGAGI. The CDR3 is CASSWTDKNTEAFF. The CDR3 DNA reads TGTGCCAGCAGCTGGACAGACAAGAACACTGAAGCTTTCTTT.

This chain joins TRBV7-2 and TRBJ2-5; 10 bases align to TRBD2. The ends lost 5 bases at V and 4 bases at J; junction bases unmatched: 10. The CDR3 length is 16 residues. Germline V CDR1 and CDR2: SGHTA, FQGNSA. The CDR3 here is CASSLGSGRARETQYF. CDR3 coding DNA: TGTGCCAGCAGCCTAGGCAGCGGGAGGGCCCGAGAGACCCAGTACTTC.

The chain has TRBV28 and TRBJ2-2; 8 bases align to TRBD1. V dropped 3 bases and J dropped 3; count of bases not matched to a gene: 12. Germline CDR1 and CDR2: MDHEN and SYDVKM. This CDR3 region has 18 residues. The CDR3 spells CASSFPRTGGIDTGELFF. Here the CDR3 DNA reads TGTGCCAGCAGTTTCCCGCGCACAGGGGGGATAGACACCGGGGAGCTGTTTTTT.

This clone was detected once. This chain uses TRBV30 with TRBJ1-1; 9 nucleotides align to TRBD1. Trimming took 0 bases from V and 1 from J; bases not matched to a gene: 3. This CDR3 spans 15 amino acids. The germline gives CDR1 GTSNPN, CDR2 SVGIG (reference sequence). In DNA form, the CDR3 reads TGTGCCTGGAGTGTTCTGGACAGGGGGAACACTGAAGCTTTCTTT. Its protein is CAWSVLDRGNTEAFF.

The J gene is TRBJ2-7, the V gene TRBV27; 7 bases are shared with TRBD1. V was clipped by 2 bases and J by 7 bases; unmatched bases: 5. The CDR3 sequence is 13 residues long. Per the germline V gene, CDR1 is MNHEY and CDR2 is SMNVEV (reference sequence). The CDR3 DNA reads as TGTGCCAGCAGTTTAGAGGGGGCTAGAGAGCAGTACTTC. It encodes CASSLEGAREQYF.

V and J are TRBV18 and TRBJ2-5; 14 bases fit TRBD2. Germline V gives CDR1 KGHSH, CDR2 LQKENI. The CDR3 runs 17 residues. Trimming took 2 bases from V and 5 from J; bases not matched to a gene: 7. CDR3 amino acids: CASSPNSGLAGDETQYF. The CDR3, as DNA: TGTGCCAGCTCACCAAATTCGGGACTAGCGGGAGACGAGACCCAGTACTTC.

This sequence joins TRBV9 and TRBJ1-2; 8 nucleotides align to TRBD1. J was trimmed by 4 bases and V by 4 bases; bases with no gene match: 9. The CDR3 runs 15 residues. Germline CDR1 and CDR2: SGDLS and YYNGEE. CDR3 coding DNA: TGTGCCAGCAGCCCCCGGACAGGGCGGGGCTATGGCTACACCTTC. Protein product: CASSPRTGRGYGYTF.

The genes are TRBV5-1 and TRBJ1-4; 9 bases align to TRBD1. This CDR3 region has 15 residues. Losses at the gene ends were 4 bases for V and 11 bases for J; bases not matched to a gene: 12. CDR1 and CDR2 (germline): SGHRS, YFSETQ. The CDR3 reads CASSPRDRDFGKLFF. The CDR3 DNA reads as TGCGCCAGCAGCCCCCGGGACAGGGACTTCGGGAAACTGTTTTTT.

This clone has a single count. J is TRBJ2-1 and V is TRBV27; D may be TRBD2 (6 bases). CDR1 is MNHEY, CDR2 SMNVEV, per germline (reference sequence). The CDR3 extends over 16 amino acids. V lost 2 bases and J lost 7, with 18 bases in between. The CDR3 reads CASSLGTAFEVNEQFF. CDR3 in DNA: TGTGCCAGCAGTTTAGGGACTGCCTTTGAAGTTAATGAGCAGTTCTTC.

The chain's CDR3 is CASSVSRTAKNEKLFF. Written as DNA, the CDR3 is TGCGCCAGCAGCGTGTCAAGGACAGCTAAGAATGAAAAACTGTTTTTT. The genes are TRBV5-1 and TRBJ1-4, with D possibly being TRBD1 (6 bases). Trimming took 4 bases from V and 5 from J, leaving 18 bases between them. The CDR3 contains 16 residues. Germline CDR1 SGHRS, CDR2 YFSETQ.

The CDR3 DNA reads TGTGCCAGCAGTCTTCAGGCCAACCAAGAGACCCAGTACTTC. Its protein is CASSLQANQETQYF. This chain joins TRBV28 and TRBJ2-5; D unclear. V was pared by 5 bases and J by 0 bases, with 10 bases between. There are 14 residues in the CDR3. Germline V gives CDR1 MDHEN, CDR2 SYDVKM.

The chain has TRBV10-3 and TRBJ1-2; the D gene is possibly TRBD1 (5 bases). V shed 3 bases and J shed 1 base, with 21 bases lying between them. Germline CDR1 and CDR2: ENHRY and SYGVKD. CDR3 length equals 18 residues. The CDR3 protein is CAISDVIGSGNHNYGYTF. The DNA of the CDR3 is TGTGCCATCAGTGACGTTATTGGGTCAGGGAACCATAACTATGGCTACACCTTC.

The V gene is TRBV2, the J gene TRBJ2-1; D is unclear. Looked up from germline, CDR1 is SNHLY and CDR2 is FYNNEI. This CDR3 comprises 15 residues. Trimming took 5 bases from V and 0 from J, leaving 11 bases between them. The CDR3 region is CASSPEASSYNEQFF. CDR3 sequence (DNA): TGTGCCAGCAGTCCAGAGGCCAGCTCCTACAATGAGCAGTTCTTC.

This clone was seen a few times. The rearrangement uses TRBV30 and TRBJ2-1; D is perhaps TRBD2 (6 bases). CDR1 and CDR2 from the germline V gene are GTSNPN and SVGIG (reference sequence). CDR3 size: 14 residues. The V end was cut by 3 bases, the J end by 6 bases, with 15 bases between. CDR3 protein: CAWSPRLGSNEQFF. CDR3 coding DNA: TGTGCCTGGAGCCCCCGACTAGGGAGCAATGAGCAGTTCTTC.

In regard to this clone: Its ends do not fully match the called genes, so a read error is possible. The chain is built from TRBV2 and TRBJ1-6; a weak D match, TRBD1 (6 bases). The germline V gene encodes CDR1 SNHLY and CDR2 FYNNEI. The CDR3 has 14 residues. As DNA, the CDR3 is TGTGCCAGCACTGAAGGGGGGGTCGGTTCACCCCTCCACTTT. Its translation is CASTEGGVGSPLHF.

The chain carries TRBV28 and TRBJ1-5; D not resolved. There are 16 residues in the CDR3. Germline assignment: CDR1 MDHEN and CDR2 SYDVKM. The germline V and J ends were trimmed by 4 bases and 6 bases, with 19 bases remaining between them. The CDR3 spells CASSSPPLGRAQPQHF. The CDR3 DNA sequence: TGTGCCAGCAGTTCCCCCCCCCTGGGGAGGGCTCAGCCCCAGCATTTT. The whole variable domain, remainder taken from reference TRBV28 and TRBJ1-5, is DVKVTQSSRYLVKRTGEKVFLECVQDMDHENMFWYRQDPGLGLRLIYFSYDVKMKEKGDIPEGYSVSREKKERFSLILESASTNQTSMYLCASSSPPLGRAQPQHFGDGTRLSIL.

The chain combines TRBV5-1 with TRBJ1-1; D is perhaps TRBD1 (6 bases). V was pared by 4 bases and J by 1 base, with 14 bases between. Germline V CDR1 and CDR2: SGHRS, YFSETQ. This CDR3 is built from 15 residues. In DNA, the CDR3 is TGCGCCAGCAGCATCTCACAGGGCCCGAACACTGAAGCTTTCTTT. Translation: CASSISQGPNTEAFF.